This T cell receptor beta chain appears in the sequencing data of a study of cytomegalovirus exposure and HLA in healthy donors. V was cut by 4 bases and J by 1 base, with 19 bases left in between. Germline assignment: CDR1 SGHDN and CDR2 FVKESK. There are 17 residues in the CDR3. Turning to this clone: Its matching antigen is unknown.

Study results and caveats: Later work showed greater clonal expansion in HLA-associated TCR beta chains than in equally common others. Later analysis identified a missense DCLRE1C variant that was linked to TCR beta V- and J-gene trimming. Compared with the roughly 700-donor mean, an Asian-associated ancestry cluster reportedly had fewer N-insertions, according to a later analysis. The study assumed roughly uniform donor sequencing depth for presence/absence analyses.

PCR amplification relied on 60 Vbeta primers (plus 13 Jbeta primers). Sequencing used immunoSEQ multiplex PCR; TCRdb keeps in-frame clones, though not all of them. The profile shows tens of thousands of clones, about 73% of them singletons. The sample consisted of PBMCs. The origin of this receptor is a woman in her twenties or thirties in good health and CMV-seronegative. This chain connects TRBV14 to TRBJ1-1, with a tentative D call TRBD1 (6 bases). In nucleotides, the CDR3 is TGTGCCAGCAGCCCTACCCTTCTACAGGGAAAGAACACTGAAGCTTTCTTT. Residues: CASSPTLLQGKNTEAFF.